Listed below are T cell receptor beta chains from one sample, sequenced in a study of human T cells and chemical hapten exposure. In TCRdb, the RACE reads were re-called with MiXCR into one record per CDR3 protein. The repertoire includes under 450,000 distinct CDR3 sequences, around 6% of them detected once, and more than 5.5% sits in the top ten. The starting material was whole blood, obtained in connection with sensitization to the hapten diphenylcyclopropenone (DPC). These receptors were obtained from a woman under 30 with alopecia areata. Some clones in this sample may be carry-over from other donors' samples. Each CDR3 is given with its conserved first and last residue. The order of the fields is CDR3 length, V gene, clone size, J gene, D gene, CDR3 DNA, CDR3 protein. A D gene is named only where the DNA matches it firmly. The listing skips clone size in some rows; elsewhere it reads once, few, many or a size class.

>14|TRBV20-1|many|TRBJ1-1|TRBD1
TGCAGTGCTAGAGATATTTCCGGACAGGGTGGAGCTTTCTTT
CSARDISGQGGAFF
>15|TRBV24-1|.|TRBJ1-2|.
TGTGCCACCAGTGGGCCCGACAGCCAGGGCTATGGCTACACCTTC
CATSGPDSQGYGYTF
>16|TRBV11-2|few|TRBJ2-1|TRBD2
TGTGCCAGCAACCCGGTAGGCGGGGGGGTCTACAATGAGCAGTTCTTC
CASNPVGGGVYNEQFF
>14|TRBV10-3|many|TRBJ1-5|TRBD1
TGTGCCACATCCCCGACAGGGTTAGGTCAGCCCCAGCATTTT
CATSPTGLGQPQHF
>17|TRBV18|.|TRBJ2-7|.
TGTGCCAGCTCACCAGCGCAGGCGGTACGAATTGGGTACGAGCAGTACTTC
CASSPAQAVRIGYEQYF
>18|TRBV3-1|.|TRBJ2-1|TRBD2
TGTGCCAGCAGCCAAGATCTTCTAGCGGGGGCCAGGGACAATGAGCAGTTCTTC
CASSQDLLAGARDNEQFF
>14|TRBV6-2/TRBV6-3|many|TRBJ1-6|TRBD1
TGTGCCAGCAGCCAAAGCCCCGGGACAGGGTCCTCCGACTTT
CASSQSPGTGSSDF
>16|TRBV6-2/TRBV6-3|.|TRBJ2-1|TRBD2
TGTGCCAGCAGTAACCTTAGCGGGGGACCATACAATGAGCAGTTCTTC
CASSNLSGGPYNEQFF
>15|TRBV20-1|many|TRBJ1-2|.
TGCAGTGCTAGAGATGCGACAAGGCAGACCTATGGCTACACCTTC
CSARDATRQTYGYTF
>14|TRBV7-2|few|TRBJ2-7|.
TGTGCCAGCAGCCCACCGGGGACATTCTACGAGCAGTACTTC
CASSPPGTFYEQYF
>16|TRBV12-3/TRBV12-4|.|TRBJ2-1|TRBD2
TGTGCCAGCAGGGGGCGGGAGCCGAGCTCCTACAATGAGCAGTTCTTC
CASRGREPSSYNEQFF
>13|TRBV5-1|.|TRBJ2-7|.
TGCGCCAGCAGCCCCCGGACCGAGTACGAGCAGTACTTC
CASSPRTEYEQYF
>15|TRBV2|few|TRBJ2-1|.
TGTGCCAGCAGTGACCGGGACCGGTATAACAATGAGCAGTTCTTC
CASSDRDRYNNEQFF
>15|TRBV12-3/TRBV12-4|.|TRBJ2-2|TRBD1
TGTGCCAGCAGTTTCCTCCCAGGGGGCACCGGGGAGCTGTTTTTT
CASSFLPGGTGELFF
>13|TRBV15|many|TRBJ1-1|TRBD1
TGTGCCACCCGTTTCCAGGGGGGGACTGAAGCTTTCTTT
CATRFQGGTEAFF
>11|TRBV29-1|.|TRBJ2-3|TRBD2
TGCAGCGTTGAGGGGAGGGGTACGCAGTATTTT
CSVEGRGTQYF
>15|TRBV12-3/TRBV12-4|many|TRBJ1-1|TRBD1
TGTGCCAGCAGTTTCCCCCGACAGGGGTTGGCTGAAGCTTTCTTT
CASSFPRQGLAEAFF
>16|TRBV28|many|TRBJ1-2|.
TGTGCCAGCAGTCCTATGCCCCCGGACAGTGGAGCTGGCTACACCTTC
CASSPMPPDSGAGYTF
>15|TRBV11-1|few|TRBJ1-1|.
TGTGCCAGCAGCCTAGGGGTAGGAGGAGGGACTGAAGCTTTCTTT
CASSLGVGGGTEAFF
>15|TRBV4-3|few|TRBJ2-1|TRBD2
TGCGCCAGCAGCCAAGATCTTAACGGGGGGGATGAGCAGTTCTTC
CASSQDLNGGDEQFF
>14|TRBV4-1|many|TRBJ1-4|.
TGCGCCAGCAGCGCGGGCCTACATAATGAAAAACTGTTTTTT
CASSAGLHNEKLFF
>14|TRBV29-1|many|TRBJ2-1|.
TGCAGCGTCATCTTCGGGGTAAAGGACAATGAGCAGTTCTTC
CSVIFGVKDNEQFF
>13|TRBV20-1|many|TRBJ1-5|.
TGCAGTGCTAGGCGATATAGCAATCAGCCCCAGCATTTT
CSARRYSNQPQHF
>14|TRBV7-8|few|TRBJ2-5|.
TGTGCCAGCAGCTTAGAACTTTACCAAGAGACCCAGTACTTC
CASSLELYQETQYF
>13|TRBV6-2/TRBV6-3|many|TRBJ1-1|.
TGTGCCAGTTCCCCGGACCCCAGGGAAGGAGCTTTCTTT
CASSPDPREGAFF
>15|TRBV5-1|.|TRBJ2-1|.
TGCGCCAGCAGCTTGGACGATCCAGGAGTGAATGAGCAGTTCTTC
CASSLDDPGVNEQFF